The clone carrying this TCR beta chain has just one count. Generated by immunoSEQ multiplex PCR, the TCRdb table keeps only in-frame clones and is missing some. This sample yields about 63,000 clones, of which 65% to 80% are seen a single time; more than 25% belongs to the top ten. This sample is part of a study of blood T cell repertoires in COVID-19. Study background: Samples of COVID-19 (acute and convalescent) were obtained from the United States, Italy and Spain.

Sequenced input: peripheral blood. The clonotype originates from a human donor in a cohort sampled during active COVID-19.

The CDR3: CASSPWTSGSDEQYF. The CDR3 DNA sequence: TGTGCCAGCAGCCCCTGGACTAGCGGGAGTGACGAGCAGTACTTC. V is TRBV9 and J is TRBJ2-7; 13 bases line up with TRBD2. Trimming took 4 bases from V and 5 from J; bases not matched to a gene: 6. This CDR3 is 15 amino acids long. From germline, CDR1 is SGDLS and CDR2 YYNGEE.